The 9 T cell receptor beta chains below were found in one sample sequenced in a study of beta chain features in type 1 diabetes. Study observations and caveats: Type 1 diabetes patients had moderately but significantly shorter TCRB CDR3s in all four CD4+ subsets.

Reverse transcribing all isolated RNA meant expressed TCRB transcripts were sequenced. TCRdb keeps only in-frame clones here, not all; method: immunoSEQ multiplex PCR. The sample contains fewer than 450,000 clones, around an eighth of which appear only once. No antigen has been identified for these receptors. Material: naive CD4+ T cells from blood. These receptors came from a woman under 30 with type 1 diabetes.

This clone has just a few counts. The chain links TRBV5-1 to TRBJ2-7, with no clear D. V lost 1 base and J lost 2, with 10 bases in between. Per the germline V gene, CDR1 is SGHRS and CDR2 is YFSETQ. This CDR3 is built from 14 residues. CDR3 protein: CASSLPSNTYEQYF. For the CDR3, the DNA is TGCGCCAGCAGCTTGCCCTCTAATACCTACGAGCAGTACTTC.

The chain carries TRBV19 and TRBJ2-7; TRBD1 might be the D (6 bases). Germline CDR1 reads LNHDA; CDR2 reads SQIVND (reference sequence). CDR3 length: 12 amino acids. V was pared by 11 bases and J by 0 bases, with 11 bases between. CDR3 nucleotide sequence: TGTGCCGGTGCGGACAGCTCCTACGAGCAGTACGTC. Protein: CAGADSSYEQYV.

This clone has only a few counts. The chain joins TRBV4-1 to TRBJ2-1; possibly TRBD1 for D (5 bases). Germline V gene sequence: CDR1 MGHRA, CDR2 YSYEKL. The CDR3 spans 14 residues. Deletions cut 3 bases from V and 9 bases from J, with 15 bases between. The CDR3 DNA sequence: TGCGCCAGCAGCCATCCCGTGTCCAGGGCTGAGCAGTTCTTC. The encoded protein is CASSHPVSRAEQFF.

The chain links TRBV19 to TRBJ2-2, with 10 bases identical to TRBD2. Looked up from germline, CDR1 is LNHDA and CDR2 is SQIVND (reference sequence). V was clipped by 1 base and J by 7 bases; unmatched bases: 6. The CDR3 loop spans 16 amino acids. The CDR3 DNA reads as TGTGCCAGTAGTATAGGGCTAGCGGGAGCCGGCGGGGAGCTGTTTTTT. Amino acids: CASSIGLAGAGGELFF. Supplemented by reference TRBV19 and TRBJ2-2, the full variable domain reads DGGITQSPKYLFRKEGQNVTLSCEQNLNHDAMYWYRQDPGQGLRLIYYSQIVNDFQKGDIAEGYSVSREKKESFPLTVTSAQKNPTAFYLCASSIGLAGAGGELFFGEGSRLTVL.

There are a few counts of this clone. The chain uses TRBV5-4 and TRBJ2-7, with 7 nucleotides matching TRBD1. Trimming removed 4 bases from V and 1 base from J; junction bases left unmatched: 5. In germline, CDR1 is SGHNT, CDR2 YYREEE (reference sequence). This CDR3 has 14 amino acids. The CDR3 reads CASSPGGRSYEQYF. In DNA form, the CDR3 reads TGTGCCAGCAGCCCAGGGGGACGGTCCTACGAGCAGTACTTC.

This chain joins TRBV23-1 and TRBJ2-7, with a tentative D call TRBD1 (6 bases). Being an ORF, TRBV23-1 has a function that is uncertain. The V and J ends lost 8 bases and 2 bases respectively, with 16 bases between them. This CDR3 has 14 amino acids. The CDR3 DNA is TGCGCCAGCTCCCGAGACAGGCGGCCCTACGAGCAGTACGTC. Translating it yields CASSRDRRPYEQYV.

This clone occurred a few times. The DNA for the CDR3 is TGCAGCGTTGACGTCAGTAACACTGAAGCTTTCTTT. Translation: CSVDVSNTEAFF. This chain joins TRBV29-1 and TRBJ1-1; D remains ambiguous. The CDR3 runs to 12 residues. CDR1 SQVTM and CDR2 ANQGSEA come from the germline V gene. V was clipped by 3 bases and J by 2 bases, with 7 bases between them.

The rearrangement uses TRBV7-2 and TRBJ2-3; no definite D call. Germline V gene lookup returns CDR1 SGHTA and CDR2 FQGNSA. This CDR3 contains 14 residues. V lost 2 bases to trimming and J lost 4 bases, with 10 bases between them. CDR3 residues: CASSLSSIPDTQYF. The CDR3 coding sequence is TGTGCCAGCAGCTTATCTAGTATACCAGATACGCAGTATTTT.

This rearrangement joins TRBV6-1 to TRBJ2-5; 7 bases agree with TRBD2. The CDR3 extends over 14 amino acids. Germline V CDR1 and CDR2: MNHNS, SASEGT. With V trimmed by 3 bases and J by 5 bases, 6 bases remained unmatched. The CDR3 reads CASSERGKEETQYF. CDR3 DNA sequence: TGTGCCAGCAGTGAGCGGGGGAAGGAGGAGACCCAGTACTTC.